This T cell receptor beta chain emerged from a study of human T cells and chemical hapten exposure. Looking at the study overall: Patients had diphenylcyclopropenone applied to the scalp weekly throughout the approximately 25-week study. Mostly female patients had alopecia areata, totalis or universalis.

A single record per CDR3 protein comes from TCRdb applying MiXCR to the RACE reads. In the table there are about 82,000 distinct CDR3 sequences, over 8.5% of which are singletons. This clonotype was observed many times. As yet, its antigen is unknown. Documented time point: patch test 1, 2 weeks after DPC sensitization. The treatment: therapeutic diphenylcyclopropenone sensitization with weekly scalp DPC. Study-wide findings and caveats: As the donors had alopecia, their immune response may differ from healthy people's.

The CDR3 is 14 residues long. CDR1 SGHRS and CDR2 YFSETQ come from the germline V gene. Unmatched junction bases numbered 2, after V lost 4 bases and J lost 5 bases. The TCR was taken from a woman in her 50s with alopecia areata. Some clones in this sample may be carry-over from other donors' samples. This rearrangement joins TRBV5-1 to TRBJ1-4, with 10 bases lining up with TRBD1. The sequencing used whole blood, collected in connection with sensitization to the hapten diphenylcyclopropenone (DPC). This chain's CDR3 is CASSQGQGNEKLFF. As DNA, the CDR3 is TGCGCCAGCAGCCAGGGACAGGGGAATGAAAAACTGTTTTTT.